This TCR beta chain was identified in a study of T-cell memory formation after mild COVID-19. With regard to this clonotype: Its antigen is still unknown.

The junction had 6 bases not matched to a gene; V was cut back by 1 base and J by 5 bases. The CDR3 length is 17 residues. Germline V gives CDR1 LGHDT, CDR2 YNNKEL (reference sequence). Study-wide results and caveats: Clones shrinking between day 15 and 85 showed a balanced CD4/CD8 split, and those that grew later tilted toward CD4+. Largely, contracting CD4+ clones fell within CM and EM, and contracting CD8+ clones within EMRA. Some responding clones appeared in pre-infection memory, suggesting cross-reactive memory joined.

TCRdb itself ran the 5' RACE reads through MiXCR, one entry per CDR3 protein. The table shows roughly 380,000 distinct CDR3 sequences, with 25% to 30% occurring only once. The sequence derives from an adult woman who had mild COVID-19 (a few samples of this study predate the infection). Cell type and time point are not known. The specimen sequenced was PBMCs or a T cell subset sorted from them (not recorded which). This rearrangement joins TRBV3-1 to TRBJ2-1; 12 bases align to TRBD2. This chain's CDR3 is CASSQVFASGRDNEQFF. The CDR3 bases are TGTGCCAGCAGCCAAGTTTTCGCTAGCGGGAGGGACAATGAGCAGTTCTTC.